Given below is one TCR beta chain in context. Its cognate antigen is unknown. Naive CD45RA+ and memory CD45RA-negative subsets were split from CD4+ cells. This sample was included in a study of shared clonotypes between healthy human individuals. General study points: The study found about 5% of naive CD4 clonotypes shared across a few donors. Large depth notwithstanding, sorted-subset sequencing proved incomplete by rarefaction.

Measured with immunoSEQ multiplex PCR; TCRdb has only the in-frame clones, and not every one. The sample consists of over 1.4 million clones, more than 95% of them appearing once. V gave up 3 bases and J gave up 5 bases, with 22 bases separating them. This CDR3 region has 17 residues. Germline loops: CDR1 KGHSH, CDR2 LQKENI. Sequencing was carried out using naive CD4+ T cells sorted from blood. The sample's subset: CD45RA+ positively selected. The receptor comes from a man aged 30-40 years in good health. The chain recombines TRBV18 with TRBJ2-5; D ambiguous. The CDR3 sequence: CASSPRISAPEWETQYF. The CDR3 bases are TGTGCCAGCTCACCTCGAATATCGGCCCCCGAGTGGGAGACCCAGTACTTC.